This T cell receptor beta chain was captured in a study of identifying expanded T cells in peripheral blood (dated by TCRdb to about 2019). Broadly, across the study: Four technical replicates, made by sequencing separate aliquots from the same pool of genomic DNA, were compared pairwise.

From a lookup of the germline V gene (reference sequence), CDR1 and CDR2 are MNHNY and SVGAGI. Trimmed from V: 6 bases; trimmed from J: 1 base; junction bases lacking a gene match: 10. Taken from cysteine to phenylalanine, the CDR3 has 16 residues. Of the read, only the CDR3 DNA is kept; its 48 bases are in frame from base 1. About this clone itself: The antigen this receptor binds is unknown. Base qualities are not recorded, but no much larger clone differs from it by a single base.

On the study overall, not on this receptor specifically: Approximately 1.2 differentially abundant clones were flagged by the binomial model between technical replicates, whereas about 15 and 18 were flagged over approximately two weeks and four weeks, respectively. Both the number of clones called differentially abundant and the false-positive rate were significantly reduced by the beta-binomial model across all healthy-donor time intervals. The authors expected biological variance in healthy repertoires might increase further over much longer intervals such as months to years. Across all healthy donors, variance in clone template counts between approximately two-week samples was found to increase significantly with total template count.

No immune events such as infections were documented for the healthy donors during the collection period. Blood repertoires from healthy donors were used as a training cohort for calibrating time-dependent variance in a beta-binomial model of differential abundance of T-cell clones. The training cohort was composed of some ten healthy donors, 3 female and 7 male. The donors were between roughly 29 and 64 years old, with an average age of roughly 40 years. Whole blood, obtained from a commercial supplier, was collected from each healthy donor at three time points spaced roughly 14 days apart. For immunosequencing, genomic DNA was extracted from whole blood that had not been sorted. TCRbeta CDR3 regions were profiled with the immunoSEQ Assay using bias-controlled multiplex PCR amplification of genomic DNA. The source study handled its data this way. To quantify the absolute abundance of each unique TCRbeta CDR3 region, the sequences were collapsed and filtered. Differential abundance was tested with a binomial (Fisher-equivalent) model and with a beta-binomial model adding time-dependent variance fitted from healthy donors. Clones with fewer than 5 combined templates were removed, and differential abundance was called for clones with a Benjamini-Hochberg FDR below 0.01. Beta-binomial variance was modeled as a function of total template count across the two samples using the form v = (b*log(k)+a)^2. TCRdb took this table from immuneACCESS and kept in-frame rearrangements with V and J called. Such tables lack part of the clones; where checked against another copy, unresolved V genes explain under half of the gap, and the rest is unexplained. D and trimming were read from the DNA, whereas the V and J calls and clone size are those reported in that table. This sample has 75,000 to 90,000 clones in its table, and around 90% of those were observed once. Roughly 7% of the sample rests with the top ten.

The sequence joins TRBV6-6 to TRBJ1-1, and TRBD1 matches 8 of the central bases. The sequencing input was blood. The source of this sequence is a person aged 18 to 75 in good health. The sequenced DNA: TGTGCCAGCAGCCGACAGGGGAGGATGGGGAACACTGAAGCTTTCTTT. Its protein reads: CASSRQGRMGNTEAFF.